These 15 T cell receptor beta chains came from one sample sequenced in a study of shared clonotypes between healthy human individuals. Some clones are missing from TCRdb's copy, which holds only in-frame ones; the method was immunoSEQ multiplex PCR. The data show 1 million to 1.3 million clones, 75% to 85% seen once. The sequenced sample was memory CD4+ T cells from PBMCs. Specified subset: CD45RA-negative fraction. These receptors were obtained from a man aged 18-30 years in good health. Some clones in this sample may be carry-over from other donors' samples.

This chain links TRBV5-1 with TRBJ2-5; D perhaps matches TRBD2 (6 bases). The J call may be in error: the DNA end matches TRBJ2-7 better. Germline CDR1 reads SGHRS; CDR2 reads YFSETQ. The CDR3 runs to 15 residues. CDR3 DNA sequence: TGCGCCAGCAGCCCCGGGGGAGCGGTGCTAGGCGAGCAGTACTTC. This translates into CASSPGGAVLGEQYF.

The DNA of the CDR3 is TGTGCCTGGAGTCTTCCCGGACTAGCGGGAGGAAGCGAGCAGTACTTC. Translating gives CAWSLPGLAGGSEQYF. This rearrangement joins TRBV30 to TRBJ2-7, with 14 positions matching TRBD2. Germline V gene lookup returns CDR1 GTSNPN and CDR2 SVGIG (reference sequence). Trimming took 2 bases from V and 6 from J; bases not matched to a gene: 9. The CDR3 has 16 amino acids.

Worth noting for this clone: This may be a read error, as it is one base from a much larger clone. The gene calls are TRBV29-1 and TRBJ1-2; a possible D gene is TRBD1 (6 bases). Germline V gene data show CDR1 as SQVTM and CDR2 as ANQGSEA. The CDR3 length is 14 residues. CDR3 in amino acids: CGVPLGGLNYGYTF. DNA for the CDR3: TGCGGCGTTCCCCTGGGGGGCCTGAACTATGGCTACACCTTC.

The CDR3, as DNA: TGTGCCAGCAGCTCACGTACTAGCGGGGGAGAGACCCAGTACTTC. Protein: CASSSRTSGGETQYF. The V call is TRBV7-9, the J call TRBJ2-5, with 11 bases that match TRBD2. CDR1 is SEHNR, CDR2 FQNEAQ, per germline (reference sequence). V was pared by 4 bases and J by 4 bases, with 5 bases of the junction left unmatched. The CDR3 sequence is 15 residues long.

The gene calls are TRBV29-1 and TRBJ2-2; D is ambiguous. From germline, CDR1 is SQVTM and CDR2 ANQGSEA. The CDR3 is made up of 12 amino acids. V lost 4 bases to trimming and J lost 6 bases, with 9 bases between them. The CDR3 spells CSVGTGPGELFF. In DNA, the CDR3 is TGCAGCGTTGGGACCGGCCCCGGGGAGCTGTTTTTT.

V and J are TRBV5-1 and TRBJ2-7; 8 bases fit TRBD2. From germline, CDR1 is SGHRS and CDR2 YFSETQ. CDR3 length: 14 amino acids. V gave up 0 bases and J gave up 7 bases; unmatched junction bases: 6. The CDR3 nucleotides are TGCGCCAGCAGCTTGGCGGGAGGGTCTACTGAGCAGTACTTC. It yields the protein CASSLAGGSTEQYF. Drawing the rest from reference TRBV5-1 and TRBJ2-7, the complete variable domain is KAGVTQTPRYLIKTRGQQVTLSCSPISGHRSVSWYQQTPGQGLQFLFEYFSETQRNKGNFPGRFSGRQFSNSRSEMNVSTLELGDSALYLCASSLAGGSTEQYFGPGTRLTVT.

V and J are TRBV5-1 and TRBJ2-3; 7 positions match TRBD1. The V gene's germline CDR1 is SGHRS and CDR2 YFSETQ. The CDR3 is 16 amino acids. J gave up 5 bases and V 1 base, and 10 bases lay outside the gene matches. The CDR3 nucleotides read TGCGCCAGCAGCTTGAAATCAACAGGGGCGGTAGATACGCAGTATTTT. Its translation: CASSLKSTGAVDTQYF.

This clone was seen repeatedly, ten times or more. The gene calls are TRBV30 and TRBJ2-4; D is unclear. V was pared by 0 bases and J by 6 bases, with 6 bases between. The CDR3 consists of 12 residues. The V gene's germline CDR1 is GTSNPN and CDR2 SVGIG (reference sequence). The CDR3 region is CAWSVSGNIQYF. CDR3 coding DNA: TGTGCCTGGAGTGTATCCGGAAACATTCAGTACTTC. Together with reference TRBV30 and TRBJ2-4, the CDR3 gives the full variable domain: SQTIHQWPATLVQPVGSPLSLECTVEGTSNPNLYWYRQAAGRGLQLLFYSVGIGQISSEVPQNLSASRPQDRQFILSSKKLLLSDSGFYLCAWSVSGNIQYFGAGTRLSVL.

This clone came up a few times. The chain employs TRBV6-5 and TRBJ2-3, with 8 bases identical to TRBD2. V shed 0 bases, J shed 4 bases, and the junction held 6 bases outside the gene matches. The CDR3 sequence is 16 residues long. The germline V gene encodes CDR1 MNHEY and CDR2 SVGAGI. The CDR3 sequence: CASSYSLTSGPDTQYF. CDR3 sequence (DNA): TGTGCCAGCAGTTACTCTTTAACTAGCGGCCCAGATACGCAGTATTTT.

The CDR3 nucleotides read TGTGCCACCAGCAGTGGGACTAGTCGCACAGATACGCAGTATTTT. Amino acids: CATSSGTSRTDTQYF. This chain joins TRBV15 and TRBJ2-3; TRBD2 matches at 8 bases. V lost 3 bases and J lost 1; bases outside the gene matches: 3. The length of the CDR3 is 15 residues. The germline V gene has CDR1 LNHNV and CDR2 YYDKDF (reference sequence).

CDR3 in DNA: TGTGCCAGCAGTAGCTCCCTAGGCAGGAGCAACTATAATTCACCCCTCCACTTT. Its protein is CASSSSLGRSNYNSPLHF. The chain is built from TRBV25-1 and TRBJ1-6; D is ambiguous. The V gene's germline CDR1 is MGHDK and CDR2 SYGVNS. There are 18 residues in the CDR3. Trimming cost V 5 bases and J 3 bases, with 20 bases left between them.

For the CDR3, the DNA is TGTGCCGCCCGGGCGGGAGCGTACGAGCAGTACTTC. This gives the protein CAARAGAYEQYF. V is TRBV27 and J is TRBJ2-7; 7 bases map to TRBD2. J gave up 4 bases and V 11 bases, and 8 bases lay outside the gene matches. The germline gives CDR1 MNHEY, CDR2 SMNVEV (reference sequence). The length of the CDR3 is 12 residues.

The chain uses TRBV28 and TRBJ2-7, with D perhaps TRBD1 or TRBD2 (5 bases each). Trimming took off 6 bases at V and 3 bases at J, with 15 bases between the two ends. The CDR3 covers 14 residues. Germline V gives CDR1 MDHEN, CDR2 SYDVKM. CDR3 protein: CASSSSRDRYEQYF. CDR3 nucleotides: TGTGCCAGCAGCTCGTCCAGGGACCGCTACGAGCAGTACTTC.

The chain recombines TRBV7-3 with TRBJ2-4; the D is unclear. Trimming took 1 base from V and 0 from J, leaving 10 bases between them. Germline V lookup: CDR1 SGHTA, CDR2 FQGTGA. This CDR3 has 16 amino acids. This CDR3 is CASSLSHSLAKNIQYF. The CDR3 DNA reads TGTGCCAGCAGCTTAAGCCACTCACTAGCCAAAAACATTCAGTACTTC. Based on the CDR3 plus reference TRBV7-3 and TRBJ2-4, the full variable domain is GAGVSQTPSNKVTEKGKYVELRCDPISGHTALYWYRQSLGQGPEFLIYFQGTGAADDSGLPNDRFFAVRPEGSVSTLKIQRTERGDSAVYLCASSLSHSLAKNIQYFGAGTRLSVL.

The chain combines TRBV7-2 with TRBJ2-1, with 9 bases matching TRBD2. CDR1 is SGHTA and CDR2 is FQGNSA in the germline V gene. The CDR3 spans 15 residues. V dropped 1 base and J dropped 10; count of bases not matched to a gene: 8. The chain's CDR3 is CASSLEGGRASEQFF. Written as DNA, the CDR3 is TGTGCCAGCAGCTTAGAGGGCGGGAGGGCCTCCGAGCAGTTCTTC.